The T cell receptor (beta chain) under discussion was sequenced for a study of blood T cell dynamics during melanoma immunotherapy. Study-wide points: Immune-effector CD8+ cells best matched cell-free DNA CDR3 sequences and were most clonal. Clones driving repertoire changes may be melanoma-specific or general immune activation.

The CDR3 loop spans 11 amino acids. Germline values: CDR1 MNHEY, CDR2 SVGAGI. V lost 5 bases and J 8 bases, leaving 9 bases between the germline ends. Time point reported: week 3, after first cycle of checkpoint inhibitor. One draw preceded checkpoint blockade; another followed its first cycle at week 3. Each sorted CD8+ T cell subset had its entire DNA loaded. Some clones are missing from TCRdb's copy, which holds only in-frame ones; the method was immunoSEQ multiplex PCR. Of 15,000 or so clones in the sample, about 95% were seen once. For this clone: Its matching antigen is unknown.

The TCR sequence derives from a human donor with melanoma. This chain links TRBV6-5 with TRBJ1-2; D not resolved. Material: effector memory CD8+ T cells from blood, obtained from a patient treated with checkpoint blockade. The CDR3 spells CASSAFGGYTF. Written as DNA, the CDR3 is TGTGCCAGCAGTGCTTTTGGAGGCTACACCTTC.